This entry lists 5 T cell receptor beta chains sequenced from one sample in a study of blood T cell repertoires in COVID-19. Sequencing was performed with immunoSEQ multiplex PCR; in TCRdb, only in-frame clones are kept and a portion is missing. The table records tens of thousands of clones, roughly four fifths of them present only once. The sequencing input was peripheral blood. The receptors were sampled from a man aged 40-49 years with acute or convalescent COVID-19.

This chain joins TRBV5-1 and TRBJ1-3, with TRBD1 as a possible D gene (5 bases). Per germline, CDR1 SGHRS and CDR2 YFSETQ. This CDR3 is built from 16 residues. V lost 3 bases to trimming and J lost 4 bases, with 17 bases between them. Here the CDR3 reads CASSWGLVAGGNTIYF. The CDR3 nucleotides are TGCGCCAGCAGCTGGGGCCTCGTGGCAGGAGGAAACACCATATATTTT.

V gene TRBV10-1 combines with J gene TRBJ2-7; 9 bases map to TRBD2. The CDR3 is 14 residues long. Germline V gene data show CDR1 as WNHNN and CDR2 as SYGVQD (reference sequence). After removal of 6 bases from V and 4 bases from J, the junction contained 7 bases not matched to a gene. CDR3 bases: TGCGCCAGCAGCTCCGGGACTAGCTTGTACGAGCAGTACTTC. Its protein is CASSSGTSLYEQYF.

This clone was detected a few times. This chain joins TRBV6-5 and TRBJ1-1; possibly TRBD1 for D (6 bases). CDR1 is MNHEY, CDR2 SVGAGI, per germline. CDR3 size: 13 residues. V shed 6 bases and J shed 8 bases, with 16 bases lying between them. CDR3 in amino acids: CASRNPGTLEAFF. DNA of the CDR3: TGTGCCAGCAGAAATCCCGGGACACTCGAAGCTTTCTTT.

The gene calls are TRBV18 and TRBJ2-7, with 10 bases fitting TRBD2. With 2 bases clipped from V and 0 bases from J, the junction kept 1 base outside the gene matches. Germline CDR1 KGHSH, CDR2 LQKENI. This CDR3 is 15 amino acids long. This CDR3 is CASSPRTSGSYEQYF. In DNA, the CDR3 is TGTGCCAGCTCACCAAGGACTAGCGGCTCCTACGAGCAGTACTTC.

Only one count was recorded for this clone. This chain uses TRBV15 with TRBJ2-5; D possibly corresponds to TRBD2 (6 bases). The CDR3 has 14 residues. CDR1 and CDR2 from the germline V gene are LNHNV and YYDKDF (reference sequence). Trimming cost V 0 bases and J 5 bases, with 10 bases left between them. The CDR3 region is CATSRDLGGETQYF. The CDR3 bases are TGTGCCACCAGCAGAGATCTTGGAGGGGAGACCCAGTACTTC.